This TCR beta chain was identified during a study of blood T cell repertoires in COVID-19. At the level of the study: T cells, B-cell-depleted T cells, or PBMCs provided the cDNA or gDNA that served as material.

Germline CDR1 reads MNHNS; CDR2 reads SASEGT. V was cut by 2 bases and J by 8 bases, with 12 bases left in between. The length of the CDR3 is 13 residues. Produced via immunoSEQ multiplex PCR; TCRdb's table is partial and in-frame only. Of roughly 90,000 clones listed, about 92% were seen once; the top ten hold about 2.5%. Sequencing was done on a sample of peripheral blood. The V and J genes are TRBV6-1 and TRBJ1-2, with D possibly being TRBD1 (5 bases). This receptor was identified in a man in his fifties or sixties with acute or convalescent COVID-19. The CDR3 nucleotides are TGTGCCAGCAGTGAAAGGGGCGCCTGGGGCTACACCTTC. Protein sequence: CASSERGAWGYTF.